This TCR beta chain was sequenced in a study of sequential checkpoint blockade in melanoma. Clones were read by immunoSEQ multiplex PCR, and TCRdb kept only the in-frame ones, dropping some. The top ten clones hold 15% to 20% of a sample with 15,000 to 20,000 clones, roughly 69% of them seen once. CDR3 length equals 15 residues. With 7 bases clipped from V and 3 bases from J, the junction kept 7 bases outside the gene matches. Germline CDR1 SGDLS, CDR2 YYNGEE. Treatment in this sample: randomized to nivolumab then ipilimumab (arm A) or the reverse (arm B). The sequencing used CD8+ T cells sorted from blood (inferred from file names), collected from a patient given nivolumab and ipilimumab in sequence. The TCR comes from a human donor with melanoma. The chain couples TRBV9 to TRBJ2-6; TRBD1 aligns across 7 bases. CDR3 residues: CASRDSLGGANVLTF. The CDR3 DNA is TGTGCCAGCCGGGACAGTCTAGGTGGGGCCAACGTCCTGACTTTC.